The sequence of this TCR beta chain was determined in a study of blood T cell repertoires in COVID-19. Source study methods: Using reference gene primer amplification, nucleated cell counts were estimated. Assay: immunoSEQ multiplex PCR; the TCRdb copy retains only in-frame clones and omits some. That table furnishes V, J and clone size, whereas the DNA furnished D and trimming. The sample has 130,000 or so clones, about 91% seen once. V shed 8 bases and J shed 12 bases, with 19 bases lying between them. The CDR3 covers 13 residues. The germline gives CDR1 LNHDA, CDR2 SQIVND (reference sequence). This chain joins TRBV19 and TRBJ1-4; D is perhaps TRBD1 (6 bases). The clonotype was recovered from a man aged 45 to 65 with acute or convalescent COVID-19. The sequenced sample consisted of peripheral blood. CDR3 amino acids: CASAARTGIQLFF. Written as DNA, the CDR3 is TGTGCCAGTGCAGCCCGAACAGGGATTCAACTGTTTTTT.